This T cell receptor beta chain was identified during a study of blood T cell repertoires in COVID-19. About the study: T cells, B-cell-depleted T cells, or PBMCs provided the cDNA or gDNA that served as material.

In the original processing: Estimation of nucleated cell counts was performed using reference gene primer amplification. This table comes from immunoSEQ multiplex PCR, and its TCRdb copy is limited to in-frame clones, with some not included. That table furnishes V, J and clone size, whereas the DNA furnished D and trimming. The sample lists approximately 400,000 clones, 70% to 90% occurring once. J was trimmed by 6 bases and V by 3 bases; bases with no gene match: 12. The CDR3 extends over 16 amino acids. The germline V gene has CDR1 SGDLS and CDR2 YYNGEE. Assignments of participants to cohorts depended upon their own reported clinical history. Recovered participants had two consecutive negative NP/OP PCR tests, healthcare professional clearance, or symptom resolution.

The sequencing input was PBMCs or T cells enriched from blood (not recorded which). The TCR originated in a young man who had recovered from COVID-19. The rearrangement joins TRBV9 to TRBJ2-1; 7 bases fit TRBD2. Here the CDR3 reads CASSANLGGLPNEQFF. The CDR3 nucleotides are TGTGCCAGCAGCGCAAACCTCGGGGGACTACCCAATGAGCAGTTCTTC.